This entry concerns a single TCR beta chain. These data come from a study of T cells in Graves' hyperthyroidism and ophthalmopathy. The CDR3 runs to 14 residues. The germline CDR1 and CDR2 sequences are LNHDA and SQIVND (reference sequence). Trimming pared 5 bases from V and 8 bases from J, leaving 15 bases between. Amplification of TCR beta CDR3 regions used RNA as the template. RT-PCR in the first round (using the HTBI primer set) targeted the TCR CDR3. TCRdb reprocessed the multiplex PCR reads with MiXCR, giving one entry per CDR3 protein. This table has hundreds of thousands of distinct CDR3 sequences, 14% appearing once. Under 3 months was the duration of disease in ophthalmopathy patients, who also had a Clinical Activity Score of at least 3 and a NOSPECS grade of at least 4.

The material sequenced was blood. This receptor was identified in a woman in her forties or fifties with Graves' ophthalmopathy. The J gene is TRBJ1-4, the V gene TRBV19; D might be TRBD1 (6 bases). The CDR3 coding sequence is TGTGCCAGTAGTGGCCTCACAGGGAGAGAAAAACTGTTTTTT. Amino acid sequence: CASSGLTGREKLFF. The full variable domain, completed using reference TRBV19 and TRBJ1-4, is DGGITQSPKYLFRKEGQNVTLSCEQNLNHDAMYWYRQDPGQGLRLIYYSQIVNDFQKGDIAEGYSVSREKKESFPLTVTSAQKNPTAFYLCASSGLTGREKLFFGSGTQLSVL.